Presented here are 15 T cell receptor beta chains from one specimen sequenced in a study of read filtering for tumor transcriptome and immune sequencing (TCRdb year 2020). TCRdb records Illumina HiSeq 4000 as the sequencer. Starting from about 400 ng RNA, TCR libraries were constructed with the Immunoverse kit using molecular barcoded adaptors that cover the alpha/delta and beta/gamma chains. TCRdb applied fastp at Q25 and MiXCR to the public reads, then kept only in-frame beta chains. Rows are combined by CDR3 protein, so each entry shows the most common genes and DNA. The sample table records some 30,000 distinct CDR3 sequences; 18% of these occur just once. Roughly 17% of the sample is taken by the ten largest. Sequences were obtained from a population of CD138-negative cells sorted from bone marrow. The cell subset or site label on this specimen signifies: bone marrow mononuclear cells depleted of CD138+ plasma/myeloma cells by negative magnetic selection. Receptor source: a donor at least 40 years old with multiple myeloma.

This clonotype was seen repeatedly, ten times or more. The genes are TRBV4-2 and TRBJ1-4; the match to TRBD1 covers 8 bases. V lost 0 bases and J lost 0; bases outside the gene matches: 3. CDR1 and CDR2 from the germline V gene are LGHNA and YNFKEQ. This CDR3 region has 17 residues. The CDR3 loop reads CASSQDPGQATNEKLFF. Here the CDR3 DNA reads TGTGCCAGCAGCCAAGATCCGGGACAGGCAACTAATGAAAAACTGTTTTTT.

This clonotype was recorded at least ten times. This chain uses TRBV2 with TRBJ1-5; D ambiguous. CDR1 and CDR2 (germline): SNHLY, FYNNEI. The V and J ends lost 7 bases and 2 bases respectively, with 6 bases between them. The CDR3 sequence is 12 residues long. The CDR3 is CASNMGNQPQHF. The CDR3 coding sequence is TGTGCCAGCAATATGGGCAATCAGCCCCAGCATTTT.

To note about this clonotype: A single base separates this from a much larger clone, so it may be a read error. CDR3 bases: TGTGCCAGCACCCTGACCGGCGAGGACAATCAGCCCCAGCATTTT. Translated, it gives CASTLTGEDNQPQHF. This chain links TRBV12-3 or TRBV12-4 with TRBJ1-5; no firm D call. Trimming removed 7 bases from V and 3 bases from J, with 16 bases in between. CDR3 length: 15 residues.

Of note for this clonotype: Relative to the germline gene, one junction end is altered; a read error may explain this. V is TRBV7-9 and J is TRBJ2-1; TRBD2 agrees at 7 bases. Germline CDR1 SEHNR, CDR2 FQNEAQ (reference sequence). The CDR3 extends over 13 amino acids. Here the CDR3 DNA reads TGTCCCAGCCGACAAGCGGGGTACAATGAGCAGTTCTTC. Translation gives CPSRQAGYNEQFF.

The sample holds many counts of this clonotype. The chain combines TRBV5-1 with TRBJ2-1; D is unresolved. Trimming cost V 1 base and J 3 bases, with 5 bases left between them. The length of the CDR3 is 13 residues. CDR1 is SGHRS and CDR2 is YFSETQ in the germline V gene. The CDR3 reads CASSLTVYNEQFF. The CDR3 bases are TGCGCCAGCAGCTTGACGGTCTACAATGAGCAGTTCTTC.

As to this clonotype: The conserved closing phenylalanine or tryptophan is absent in this CDR3, likely reflecting a read error. V gene TRBV7-8 combines with J gene TRBJ2-6; D possibly uses TRBD1 or TRBD2 (6 bases each). Germline CDR1 SGHVS, CDR2 FQNEAQ. The CDR3 is 17 residues long. V shed 0 bases and J shed 2 bases, with 11 bases lying between them. CDR3 sequence (DNA): TGTGCCAGCAGCTTAGCAGGGGGGTTCCCTGGGGCCAACGTCCTGACTCTC. This codes for CASSLAGGFPGANVLTL.

The chain uses TRBV5-1 and TRBJ2-1, with 10 bases fitting TRBD2. Germline trimming cut 7 bases from V and 6 bases from J; bases unmatched to any gene: 4. Germline CDR1 SGHRS, CDR2 YFSETQ. The CDR3 runs to 13 residues. The DNA for the CDR3 is TGCGCCAGCGGGACTAGCGCGAGCAATGAGCAGTTCTTC. Amino acid sequence: CASGTSASNEQFF.

This clonotype was observed many times. The chain links TRBV20-1 to TRBJ1-5, with a possible D match to TRBD1 (5 bases). Deletions cut 3 bases from V and 6 bases from J, with 9 bases between. The CDR3 length is 12 residues. Per germline, CDR1 DFQATT and CDR2 SNEGSKA (reference sequence). The CDR3: CSARRGFQPQHF. The CDR3 DNA reads as TGCAGTGCTAGGCGGGGGTTTCAGCCCCAGCATTTT.

V and J are TRBV28 and TRBJ1-5; the D gene is possibly TRBD1 (5 bases). The V gene lost 7 bases and the J gene lost 5 bases, with 12 bases spanning the gap. Germline V gene lookup returns CDR1 MDHEN and CDR2 SYDVKM. CDR3 size: 13 residues. The CDR3 DNA reads TGTGCCAGCAATCGGACACGTTATCAGCCCCAGCATTTT. Encoded protein: CASNRTRYQPQHF. The full variable domain, completed using reference TRBV28 and TRBJ1-5, is DVKVTQSSRYLVKRTGEKVFLECVQDMDHENMFWYRQDPGLGLRLIYFSYDVKMKEKGDIPEGYSVSREKKERFSLILESASTNQTSMYLCASNRTRYQPQHFGDGTRLSIL.

The chain recombines TRBV7-9 with TRBJ1-1; no clear D gene. V lost 7 bases, J lost 5 bases, and 17 bases lay in between. This CDR3 is 14 amino acids long. CDR1 SEHNR and CDR2 FQNEAQ come from the germline V gene (reference sequence). As DNA, the CDR3 is TGTGCCAGCACCCGAGAGGGCGGAGGGACTGAAGCTTTCTTT. Protein product: CASTREGGGTEAFF.

The rearrangement joins TRBV30 to TRBJ2-2; D is perhaps TRBD2 (5 bases). The CDR3 has 12 amino acids. Germline-derived CDR1 and CDR2 are GTSNPN and SVGIG (reference sequence). V was pared by 7 bases and J by 5 bases, with 11 bases between. The CDR3, as DNA: TGTGCCTCCAAAGCGGATACCGGGGAGCTGTTTTTT. Its translation: CASKADTGELFF. The full variable domain, rest sourced from reference TRBV30 and TRBJ2-2, is SQTIHQWPATLVQPVGSPLSLECTVEGTSNPNLYWYRQAAGRGLQLLFYSVGIGQISSEVPQNLSASRPQDRQFILSSKKLLLSDSGFYLCASKADTGELFFGEGSRLTVL.

This clonotype occurred many times. The V call is TRBV2, the J call TRBJ1-4; D not resolved. This CDR3 spans 16 amino acids. Germline-derived CDR1 and CDR2 are SNHLY and FYNNEI. Trimming removed 4 bases at V and 0 bases at J, with 12 bases between. CDR3 coding DNA: TGTGCCAGCAGTGTTCTCGGACCCCCAACTAATGAAAAACTGTTTTTT. This sequence encodes CASSVLGPPTNEKLFF.

This clonotype was counted many times. This chain uses TRBV12-3 or TRBV12-4 with TRBJ2-5, with 9 bases aligning to TRBD2. This CDR3 spans 15 amino acids. After removal of 6 bases from V and 5 bases from J, the junction contained 10 bases not matched to a gene. The CDR3, as DNA: TGTGCCAGCAGCCCTCTGCGGGGGGGCGGGGAGACCCAGTACTTC. This encodes CASSPLRGGGETQYF.

This clonotype appeared many times. This chain connects TRBV5-1 to TRBJ2-7; D is unclear. This CDR3 is 14 amino acids long. Trimming removed 0 bases from V and 6 bases from J, with 13 bases in between. Per germline, CDR1 SGHRS and CDR2 YFSETQ. CDR3 residues: CASSLDSYSLEQYF. The CDR3 DNA reads TGCGCCAGCAGCTTGGATTCCTATTCCCTCGAGCAGTACTTC.

In this sample, this clonotype turned up many times. This rearrangement joins TRBV29-1 to TRBJ2-2; D unclear. Germline V gene data show CDR1 as SQVTM and CDR2 as ANQGSEA. The length of the CDR3 is 14 residues. With 2 bases removed from V and 0 bases from J, the gap between germline ends came to 7 bases. The CDR3 reads CSVELHSNTGELFF. In DNA, the CDR3 is TGCAGCGTTGAACTACACTCGAACACCGGGGAGCTGTTTTTT.